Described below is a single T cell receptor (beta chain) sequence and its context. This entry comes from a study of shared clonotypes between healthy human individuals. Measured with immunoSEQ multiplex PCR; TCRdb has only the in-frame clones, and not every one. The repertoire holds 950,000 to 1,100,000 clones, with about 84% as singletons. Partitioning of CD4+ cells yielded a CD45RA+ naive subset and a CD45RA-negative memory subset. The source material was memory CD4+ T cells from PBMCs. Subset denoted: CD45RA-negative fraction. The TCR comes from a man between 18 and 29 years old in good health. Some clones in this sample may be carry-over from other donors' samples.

As DNA, the CDR3 is TGTGCCAGCAGCTTAGGTGGGATTCAGCCCCAGCATTTT. Its translation is CASSLGGIQPQHF. The chain joins TRBV11-2 to TRBJ1-5; D call uncertain. V dropped 1 base and J dropped 6 bases, with 7 bases sitting between them. CDR1 is SGHAT and CDR2 is FQNNGV in the germline V gene. This CDR3 is 13 amino acids long.